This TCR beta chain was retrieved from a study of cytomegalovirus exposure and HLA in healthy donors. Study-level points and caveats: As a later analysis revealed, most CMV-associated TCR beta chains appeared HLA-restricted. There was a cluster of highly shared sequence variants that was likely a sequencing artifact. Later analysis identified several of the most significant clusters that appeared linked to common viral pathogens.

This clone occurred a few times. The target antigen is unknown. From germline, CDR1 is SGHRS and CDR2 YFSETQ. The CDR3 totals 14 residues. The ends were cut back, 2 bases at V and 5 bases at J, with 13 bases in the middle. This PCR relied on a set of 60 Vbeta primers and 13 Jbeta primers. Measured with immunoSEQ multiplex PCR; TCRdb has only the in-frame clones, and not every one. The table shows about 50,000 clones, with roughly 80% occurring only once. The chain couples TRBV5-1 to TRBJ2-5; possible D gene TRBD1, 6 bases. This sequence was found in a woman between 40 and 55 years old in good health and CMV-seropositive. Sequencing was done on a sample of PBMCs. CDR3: CASSFQGSWETQYF. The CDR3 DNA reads TGCGCCAGCAGCTTTCAGGGGTCCTGGGAGACCCAGTACTTC. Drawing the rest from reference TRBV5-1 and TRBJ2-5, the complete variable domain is KAGVTQTPRYLIKTRGQQVTLSCSPISGHRSVSWYQQTPGQGLQFLFEYFSETQRNKGNFPGRFSGRQFSNSRSEMNVSTLELGDSALYLCASSFQGSWETQYFGPGTRLLVL.